This is a list of T cell receptor beta chains from one sample in a study of tumor and adjacent non-tumor tissue in lung cancer. Using its own MiXCR run on the multiplex PCR reads, TCRdb lists one record per CDR3 protein. The sample lists about 110,000 distinct CDR3 sequences, over 70% occurring once. The specimen sequenced was lung tumor tissue. These receptor sequences come from an older man with non-small cell lung cancer. CDR3s include the opening cysteine and the closing phenylalanine or tryptophan. Fields, in order: V gene, J gene, clone size, CDR3 protein. Clone sizes are given selectively: once, few, many, or a class where the clone is expanded.

TRBV29-1,TRBJ2-4,.,CSVTEQVKNIQYF
TRBV29-1,TRBJ1-1,.,CGVLDRGSDTETFF
TRBV4-1,TRBJ2-7,.,CTSGRGTGRASEQYF
TRBV12-3/TRBV12-4,TRBJ1-1,.,CASSLSAGGVNTEAFF
TRBV29-1,TRBJ2-1,.,CSPEQGNHEQLF
TRBV7-8,TRBJ2-2,once,CTSSLTIAANIGELFF
TRBV6-5,TRBJ2-5,.,CDSSSAGIGLPQETQYF
TRBV11-3,TRBJ2-1,few,CASSLLGTSGGYNERFF
TRBV29-1,TRBJ1-4,.,CSVVTGNGEKLLF
TRBV6-5,TRBJ2-7,.,CVSSYSSGQPYEQYF
TRBV29-1,TRBJ2-1,.,CSVDRPSSCNEQFF
TRBV7-9,TRBJ1-1,.,CASRKGSTEAFF
TRBV5-4,TRBJ2-5,.,CPSSLGGTVGTQYF
TRBV11-1,TRBJ2-7,.,CTSSSFGGYEQYF
TRBV5-1,TRBJ2-7,.,CTSSFKTGAPREQYF
TRBV28,TRBJ1-5,.,CTSREGFWSNQPQHF
TRBV11-3,.,.,CASSPRGGDETQYF
TRBV4-3,TRBJ2-1,.,CASSQDPAEAEYDDQFF
TRBV5-4,TRBJ2-7,.,CASSLLVTREHYF
TRBV11-2,TRBJ2-7,.,CTSSLDQGGRYDQYF
TRBV4-1,TRBJ1-2,.,CANSQDRYFDGYTF
TRBV29-1,TRBJ2-1,.,CRGGGRSYNEEFF
TRBV4-2,TRBJ2-2,.,CASSQNQGPIGDLFF
TRBV20-1,TRBJ1-1,few,CIAPAGALETEAFF
TRBV4-1,TRBJ2-7,.,CASSQVGQRYEQYF
TRBV7-2,TRBJ2-2,.,CTSSLSGARGGELFF
TRBV5-6,TRBJ2-7,.,CASNFSGTVCEQYF
TRBV6-2/TRBV6-3,TRBJ2-2,.,CASSHYASGRAGTGELFF
TRBV6-1,TRBJ1-1,.,CASNELRPGGRNTEAFF
TRBV11-2,TRBJ1-1,.,CASSSGGGWTEAFF
TRBV20-1,TRBJ2-1,once,CSARDLDRGSYNEQLF
TRBV12-3/TRBV12-4,TRBJ1-2,.,CANTQGDGYTF